The 27 T cell receptor beta chains in this list originate from one sample, sequenced in a study of human T cells and chemical hapten exposure (dated by TCRdb to the early 2020s). To prepare the library, RACE was applied. This sample was sequenced with a NextSeq 500. Through fastp at Q25 and MiXCR, TCRdb rebuilt clones from the public reads, retaining in-frame beta chains. Every distinct CDR3 protein forms one entry, paired with its most common genes and DNA. The sample yields 350,000 to 400,000 distinct CDR3 sequences; roughly 6.3% were counted once. The ten largest clonotypes hold 5% to 6% of the sample. According to the study, the label for this sample's time point signals: patch test 2, 6 weeks after DPC sensitization. The intended sense of this specimen's treatment or condition label: therapeutic diphenylcyclopropenone sensitization with weekly scalp DPC. Sequencing used whole blood, obtained in connection with sensitization to the hapten diphenylcyclopropenone (DPC). These receptors were collected from a woman aged 18-29 years with alopecia areata. Some clones in this sample may be carry-over from other donors' samples.

There are many counts of this clonotype. The chain carries TRBV20-1 and TRBJ2-5; D possibly corresponds to TRBD1 (6 bases). In germline, CDR1 is DFQATT, CDR2 SNEGSKA (reference sequence). The CDR3 consists of 14 residues. V was trimmed by 3 bases and J by 3 bases, leaving 14 bases between them. CDR3 loop: CSARRGQPKETQYF. CDR3 sequence (DNA): TGCAGTGCTAGGCGCGGACAGCCCAAAGAGACCCAGTACTTC.

V and J are TRBV3-1 and TRBJ2-2; 15 positions agree with TRBD2. The CDR3 has 19 amino acids. Germline loops: CDR1 LGHDT, CDR2 YNNKEL (reference sequence). Unmatched junction bases numbered 5, after V lost 0 bases and J lost 3 bases. The CDR3 loop is CASSQDGTSGGPDTGELFF. The CDR3 DNA is TGTGCCAGCAGCCAAGACGGGACTAGCGGGGGGCCGGACACCGGGGAGCTGTTTTTT.

At least ten counts were recorded for this clonotype. The DNA for the CDR3 is TGTGCCAGCAGTCGGAGGGGGCCCACAGATACGCAGTATTTT. It specifies CASSRRGPTDTQYF. The V call is TRBV12-3 or TRBV12-4, the J call TRBJ2-3, with D perhaps TRBD1 (7 bases). V lost 5 bases and J 2 bases, leaving 11 bases between the germline ends. This CDR3 spans 14 amino acids.

In its sample, this clonotype was seen many times. CDR3 nucleotides: TGTGCCAGCACCCTGGACCGGGCTTTGCAGCCCCAGCATTTT. Encoded protein: CASTLDRALQPQHF. The chain combines TRBV12-3 or TRBV12-4 with TRBJ1-5; D not certain. The CDR3 sequence is 14 residues long. Between the trimmed V and J ends, which lost 7 bases and 7 bases, there was a span of 17 bases.

This clonotype showed up just a few times. This chain joins TRBV7-2 and TRBJ1-2; D may be TRBD1 (5 bases). V was shortened by 2 bases and J by 4 bases, with 11 bases between the two germline ends. In germline, CDR1 is SGHTA, CDR2 FQGNSA. The CDR3 extends over 14 amino acids. The CDR3 loop is CASSLLGVGYGYTF. Written as DNA, the CDR3 is TGTGCCAGCAGCTTATTGGGGGTTGGCTATGGCTACACCTTC.

The chain recombines TRBV4-3 with TRBJ2-7, with a possible D match to TRBD1 (6 bases). This CDR3 spans 15 amino acids. V lost 1 base to trimming and J lost 2 bases, with 12 bases between them. CDR1 LGHNA and CDR2 YSLEER come from the germline V gene. The CDR3 coding sequence is TGCGCCAGCAGCCAAGGCCCCGGGACAACCTACGAGCAGTACTTC. Protein: CASSQGPGTTYEQYF.

Ten or more counts support this clonotype. The chain links TRBV4-3 to TRBJ1-5; D is undetermined. The length of the CDR3 is 15 residues. Between the trimmed V and J ends, which lost 0 bases and 4 bases, there was a span of 10 bases. The germline V gene encodes CDR1 LGHNA and CDR2 YSLEER. Here the CDR3 DNA reads TGCGCCAGCAGCCAAGAGAAGAGACTGAATCAGCCCCAGCATTTT. It translates to CASSQEKRLNQPQHF.

This clonotype has just a few counts. CDR3 in amino acids: CSAGSGGSTDTQYF. The CDR3 DNA follows: TGCAGTGCTGGTAGCGGGGGAAGCACAGATACGCAGTATTTT. The chain recombines TRBV20-1 with TRBJ2-3; 9 bases line up with TRBD2. This CDR3 region has 14 residues. Germline V CDR1 and CDR2: DFQATT, SNEGSKA (reference sequence). Germline trimming cut 5 bases from V and 0 bases from J; bases unmatched to any gene: 3.

This clonotype was observed a few times. The gene calls are TRBV20-1 and TRBJ2-1; 10 positions match TRBD2. Germline CDR1 and CDR2: DFQATT and SNEGSKA (reference sequence). After removal of 5 bases from V and 4 bases from J, the junction contained 8 bases not matched to a gene. The CDR3 length is 15 residues. Here the CDR3 DNA reads TGCAGTGCTCAAAAACTAGCGGGGACGTACAATGAGCAGTTCTTC. Protein product: CSAQKLAGTYNEQFF.

Concerning this clonotype: A single base separates this from a much larger clone, so it may be a read error. The chain employs TRBV28 and TRBJ2-1; D uncertain. CDR3 length: 11 residues. Looked up from germline, CDR1 is MDHEN and CDR2 is SYDVKM. The CDR3 is CASSYENGQFF. For the CDR3, the DNA is TGTGCCAGCAGTTACGAGAATGGGCAGTTCTTC.

The CDR3 DNA reads as TGTGCCAGCAGTTTATCTGGGGATAGCTACACCTTC. This codes for CASSLSGDSYTF. V gene TRBV12-3 or TRBV12-4 combines with J gene TRBJ1-2, with D hard to call. This CDR3 spans 12 amino acids. The V and J ends lost 2 bases and 9 bases respectively, with 10 bases between them.

This clonotype was seen a few times. The chain combines TRBV28 with TRBJ2-7; 8 bases match TRBD1. J lost 5 bases, V lost 6 bases, and 9 bases had no gene match. This CDR3 has 14 amino acids. CDR1 MDHEN and CDR2 SYDVKM come from the germline V gene. Written as DNA, the CDR3 is TGTGCCAGCAGATCGGGACAGGAGATCCACGAGCAGTACTTC. Translating it yields CASRSGQEIHEQYF.

This clonotype was detected many times. V and J are TRBV3-1 and TRBJ2-3, with TRBD2 matching 13 bases. Germline lookup yields CDR1 LGHDT and CDR2 YNNKEL (reference sequence). V trimming: 4 bases; J trimming: 3 bases; junction bases outside the gene matches: 4. The CDR3 runs 16 residues. In DNA form, the CDR3 reads TGTGCCAGCAGCCCGCCGACTAGCGGGGGGACAGATACGCAGTATTTT. It is translated as CASSPPTSGGTDTQYF.

This clonotype was detected many times. The rearrangement joins TRBV5-1 to TRBJ2-5, with unresolved D. The ends were cut back, 0 bases at V and 4 bases at J, with 13 bases in the middle. This CDR3 is built from 15 residues. CDR1 and CDR2 (germline): SGHRS, YFSETQ. CDR3 sequence (DNA): TGCGCCAGCAGCTTGGAAGGTGTCCACGGAGAGACCCAGTACTTC. Protein product: CASSLEGVHGETQYF.

The sample holds one count of this clonotype. This chain links TRBV3-1 with TRBJ2-2, with a tentative D call TRBD1 (5 bases). The CDR3 loop spans 16 amino acids. From germline, CDR1 is LGHDT and CDR2 YNNKEL (reference sequence). V was cut by 2 bases and J by 1 base, with 11 bases left in between. The CDR3 DNA reads TGTGCCAGCAGCCAAATGGCAGGGATGAACACCGGGGAGCTGTTTTTT. Protein sequence: CASSQMAGMNTGELFF.

This clonotype was observed at least ten times. The rearrangement joins TRBV10-3 to TRBJ2-7; no firm D call. Germline lookup yields CDR1 ENHRY and CDR2 SYGVKD. V shed 0 bases and J shed 7 bases, with 4 bases lying between them. The CDR3 consists of 11 residues. The CDR3 reads CAISESSEQYF. CDR3 bases: TGTGCCATCAGTGAGTCAAGTGAGCAGTACTTC.

CDR3 loop: CASGPAGSRGGTEAFF. In DNA form, the CDR3 reads TGTGCTAGTGGCCCCGCCGGGAGCAGGGGTGGAACTGAAGCTTTCTTT. The chain links TRBV12-5 to TRBJ1-1; D may be TRBD1 (6 bases). The CDR3 is 16 residues long. Looked up from germline, CDR1 is LGHNT and CDR2 is FRNRAP. The V end was cut by 6 bases, the J end by 5 bases, with 22 bases between.

This clonotype was seen at least ten times. The chain couples TRBV5-1 to TRBJ2-5, with 10 positions matching TRBD1. Germline V gene data show CDR1 as SGHRS and CDR2 as YFSETQ. The V segment lost 1 base and the J segment 5 bases; nucleotides outside the gene matches: 5. The CDR3 runs 15 residues. The CDR3: CASSLRQGAPETQYF. As DNA, the CDR3 is TGCGCCAGCAGCTTGAGACAGGGGGCGCCGGAGACCCAGTACTTC.

In regard to this clonotype: Germline is not matched at one junction end, which may reflect a read error. The chain has TRBV7-7 and TRBJ2-2; D is perhaps TRBD1 (5 bases). The CDR3 length is 15 residues. Germline assignment: CDR1 SSHAT and CDR2 FNYEAQ (reference sequence). DNA of the CDR3: TGTGCTAGCAGCTTACAGGCGGCGAACACCGGGGAGCTGTTTTTT. It is translated as CASSLQAANTGELFF.

The table lists this clonotype with many counts. CDR3: CASSQGTARDEKLFF. For the CDR3, the DNA is TGCGCCAGCAGCCAAGGAACGGCCAGGGATGAAAAACTGTTTTTT. The genes are TRBV4-3 and TRBJ1-4, with D perhaps matching TRBD1 (5 bases). There are 15 residues in the CDR3. Germline V gene data show CDR1 as LGHNA and CDR2 as YSLEER. The V gene lost 1 base and the J gene lost 6 bases, with 12 bases spanning the gap.

At least ten counts were recorded for this clonotype. This rearrangement joins TRBV7-9 to TRBJ1-2; 10 bases are shared with TRBD1. CDR3 length: 14 amino acids. After removal of 4 bases from V and 6 bases from J, the junction contained 5 bases not matched to a gene. Looked up from germline, CDR1 is SEHNR and CDR2 is FQNEAQ (reference sequence). The CDR3 coding sequence is TGTGCCAGCAGCTGGGACAGGGGAGACGATGGCTACACCTTC. This codes for CASSWDRGDDGYTF. Drawing the rest from reference TRBV7-9 and TRBJ1-2, the complete variable domain is DTGVSQNPRHKITKRGQNVTFRCDPISEHNRLYWYRQTLGQGPEFLTYFQNEAQLEKSRLLSDRFSAERPKGSFSTLEIQRTEQGDSAMYLCASSWDRGDDGYTFGSGTRLTVV.

This clonotype has a handful of counts. This sequence joins TRBV2 and TRBJ1-4; D is ambiguous. This CDR3 spans 12 amino acids. Germline CDR1 SNHLY, CDR2 FYNNEI. The V gene lost 9 bases and the J gene lost 7 bases, with 12 bases spanning the gap. The CDR3 nucleotides are TGTGCCAGTCGCAGATTCGGTGAAAAACTGTTTTTT. Translation gives CASRRFGEKLFF.

In its sample, this clonotype was seen a few times. The chain uses TRBV7-2 and TRBJ2-3, with 11 bases lining up with TRBD2. The CDR3 has 15 residues. Trimming at V came to 7 bases and at J to 1 base, leaving 4 bases not matched to a gene. CDR1 is SGHTA and CDR2 is FQGNSA in the germline V gene. The CDR3 reads CASTVTSGGTDTQYF. CDR3 DNA: TGTGCCAGCACCGTGACTAGCGGGGGCACAGATACGCAGTATTTT.

This sequence joins TRBV10-3 and TRBJ1-6; D possibly corresponds to TRBD1 (5 bases). The V end was cut by 9 bases, the J end by 1 base, with 10 bases between. CDR3 length: 14 residues. Germline loops: CDR1 ENHRY, CDR2 SYGVKD. CDR3 nucleotides: TGTGCCATTCAGGGTATTTCCTATAATTCACCCCTCCACTTT. It yields the protein CAIQGISYNSPLHF.

This clonotype was recorded many times. The rearrangement joins TRBV3-1 to TRBJ2-3; D possibly corresponds to TRBD2 (5 bases). Germline CDR1 LGHDT, CDR2 YNNKEL (reference sequence). The CDR3 sequence is 16 residues long. V gave up 1 base and J gave up 6 bases, with 17 bases separating them. CDR3 sequence (DNA): TGTGCCAGCAGCCAAGGCTGGCAGACGCGCGGGGATACGCAGTATTTT. The encoded protein is CASSQGWQTRGDTQYF.

The sample holds a few counts of this clonotype. The chain is built from TRBV10-3 and TRBJ2-2, with a weak D call TRBD2 (6 bases). The CDR3 contains 16 residues. V was pared by 3 bases and J by 3 bases, with 14 bases between. Germline V gene lookup returns CDR1 ENHRY and CDR2 SYGVKD. The CDR3, as DNA: TGTGCCATCAGTGAACCCAGGGAGGTCGACACCGGGGAGCTGTTTTTT. This codes for CAISEPREVDTGELFF.

CDR3 amino acids: CASSESTETDYMGTQYF. The CDR3 DNA reads as TGTGCCAGCAGTGAATCCACGGAGACCGACTACATGGGGACCCAGTACTTC. V usage is TRBV25-1 and J usage is TRBJ2-5; a possible D gene is TRBD2 (5 bases). The length of the CDR3 is 17 residues. Germline V gene lookup returns CDR1 MGHDK and CDR2 SYGVNS. The V end was cut by 1 base, the J end by 7 bases, with 22 bases between.